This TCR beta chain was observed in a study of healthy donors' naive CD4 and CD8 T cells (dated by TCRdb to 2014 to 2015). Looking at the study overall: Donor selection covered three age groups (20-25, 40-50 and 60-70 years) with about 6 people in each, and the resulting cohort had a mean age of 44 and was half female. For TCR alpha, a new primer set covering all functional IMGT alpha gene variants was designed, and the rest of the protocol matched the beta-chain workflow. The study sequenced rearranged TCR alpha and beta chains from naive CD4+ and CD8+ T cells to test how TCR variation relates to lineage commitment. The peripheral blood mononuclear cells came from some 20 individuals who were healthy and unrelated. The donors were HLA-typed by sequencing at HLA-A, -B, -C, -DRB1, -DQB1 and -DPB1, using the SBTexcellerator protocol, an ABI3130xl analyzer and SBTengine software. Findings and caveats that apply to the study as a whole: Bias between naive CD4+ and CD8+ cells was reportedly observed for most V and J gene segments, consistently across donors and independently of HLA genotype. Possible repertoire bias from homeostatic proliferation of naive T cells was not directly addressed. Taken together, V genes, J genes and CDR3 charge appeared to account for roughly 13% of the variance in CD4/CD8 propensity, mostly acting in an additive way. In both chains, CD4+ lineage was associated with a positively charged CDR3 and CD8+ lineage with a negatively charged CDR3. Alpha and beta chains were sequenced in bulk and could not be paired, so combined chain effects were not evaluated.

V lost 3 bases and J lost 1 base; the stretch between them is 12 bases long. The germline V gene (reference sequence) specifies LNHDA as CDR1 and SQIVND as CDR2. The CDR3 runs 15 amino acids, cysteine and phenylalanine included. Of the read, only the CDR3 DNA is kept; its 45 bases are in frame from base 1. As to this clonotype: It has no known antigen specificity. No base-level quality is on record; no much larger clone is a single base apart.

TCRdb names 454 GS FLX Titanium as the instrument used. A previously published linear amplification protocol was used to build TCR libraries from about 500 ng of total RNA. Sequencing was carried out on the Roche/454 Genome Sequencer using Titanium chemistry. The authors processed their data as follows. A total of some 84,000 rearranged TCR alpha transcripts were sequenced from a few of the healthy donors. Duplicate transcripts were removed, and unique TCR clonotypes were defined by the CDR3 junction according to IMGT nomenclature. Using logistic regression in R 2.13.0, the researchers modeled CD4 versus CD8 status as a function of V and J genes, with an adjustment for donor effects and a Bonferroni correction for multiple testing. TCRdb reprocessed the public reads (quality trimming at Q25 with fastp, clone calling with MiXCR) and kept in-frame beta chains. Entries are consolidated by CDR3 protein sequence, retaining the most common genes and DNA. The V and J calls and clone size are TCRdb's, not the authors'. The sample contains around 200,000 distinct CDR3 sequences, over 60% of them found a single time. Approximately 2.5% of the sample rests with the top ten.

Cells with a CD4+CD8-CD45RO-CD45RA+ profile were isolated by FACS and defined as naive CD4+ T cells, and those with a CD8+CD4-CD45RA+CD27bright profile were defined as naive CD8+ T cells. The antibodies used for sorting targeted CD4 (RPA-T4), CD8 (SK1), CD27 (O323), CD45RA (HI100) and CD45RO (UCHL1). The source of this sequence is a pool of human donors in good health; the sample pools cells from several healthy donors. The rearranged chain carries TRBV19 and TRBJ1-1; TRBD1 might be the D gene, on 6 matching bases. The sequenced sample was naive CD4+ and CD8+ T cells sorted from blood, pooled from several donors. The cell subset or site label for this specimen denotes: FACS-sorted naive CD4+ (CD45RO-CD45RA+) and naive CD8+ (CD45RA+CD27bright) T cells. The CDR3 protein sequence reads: CASSMPARGNTEAFF. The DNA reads TGTGCCAGTAGTATGCCGGCCAGGGGGAACACTGAAGCTTTCTTT.